The entry that follows covers one T cell receptor beta chain sequence. The CDR3 loop spans 16 amino acids. CDR1 KGHDR and CDR2 SFDVKD come from the germline V gene. V lost 4 bases and J lost 7; bases outside the gene matches: 9. This specimen belongs to a study of T cells in Graves' hyperthyroidism and ophthalmopathy. Amplified TCR beta CDR3 regions derived from RNA transcripts. HTBI primers were the set used in a first-round RT-PCR of the TCR CDR3. TCRdb recomputed calls from the multiplex PCR reads with MiXCR, one row per CDR3 protein. The sample lists hundreds of thousands of distinct CDR3 sequences, 14% seen once, with around 13% in the top ten.

The sequenced sample consisted of blood. The sequence came from a woman in her 50s with Graves' ophthalmopathy. The rearrangement links TRBV24-1 to TRBJ2-1, with 10 positions matching TRBD2. CDR3 nucleotides: TGTGCCACCAGTGACCAAGCGGGAGGGCCTCAAAATGAGCAGTTCTTC. This gives the protein CATSDQAGGPQNEQFF.